This is a list of T cell receptor beta chains from one sample in a study of cytomegalovirus exposure and HLA in healthy donors. Sequencing was performed with immunoSEQ multiplex PCR; in TCRdb, only in-frame clones are kept and a portion is missing. The sample features tens of thousands of clones, with roughly 1.4% in its top ten. Input material: PBMCs. The source of these receptors is a man aged 25-45 years in good health and CMV-seronegative. CDR3s include the opening cysteine and the closing phenylalanine or tryptophan. The D gene is left open where the match is weak.

cdr3_aa: CASSSGLGSYEQYF
cdr3_nt: TGTGCCAGCAGCTCCGGACTCGGCTCCTACGAGCAGTACTTC
d_call: -
v_call: TRBV5-8
j_call: TRBJ2-7

cdr3_aa: CASSANGNTIYF
cdr3_nt: TGTGCCAGCAGCGCTAATGGAAACACCATATATTTT
d_call: -
v_call: TRBV9
j_call: TRBJ1-3

cdr3_aa: CASNPPGQVYNEQFF
cdr3_nt: TGTGCCAGCAACCCGCCGGGACAGGTCTACAATGAGCAGTTCTTC
d_call: TRBD1
v_call: TRBV7-2
j_call: TRBJ2-1

cdr3_aa: CASSLRTGLGDEQYF
cdr3_nt: TGTGCCAGCAGCTTAAGGACCGGCCTCGGGGACGAGCAGTACTTC
d_call: -
v_call: TRBV7-2
j_call: TRBJ2-7

cdr3_aa: CASSPATSGEFREQYF
cdr3_nt: TGCGCCAGCAGCCCCGCGACTAGCGGGGAATTCAGGGAGCAGTACTTC
d_call: TRBD2
v_call: TRBV5-1
j_call: TRBJ2-7

cdr3_aa: CASTTGNTEAFF
cdr3_nt: TGCGCCAGCACGACGGGGAACACTGAAGCTTTCTTT
d_call: -
v_call: TRBV10-2
j_call: TRBJ1-1

cdr3_aa: CASSQDSQGTGYEQYF
cdr3_nt: TGTGCCAGCAGCCAAGATTCCCAGGGAACAGGGTACGAGCAGTACTTC
d_call: -
v_call: TRBV4-2
j_call: TRBJ2-7

cdr3_aa: CASSPPSGDQPQHF
cdr3_nt: TGTGCCAGCTCACCACCGAGCGGGGATCAGCCCCAGCATTTT
d_call: -
v_call: TRBV18
j_call: TRBJ1-5

cdr3_aa: CASSGTSGVYEQYF
cdr3_nt: TGCGCCAGCAGCGGGACTAGCGGGGTCTACGAGCAGTACTTC
d_call: TRBD2
v_call: TRBV5-1
j_call: TRBJ2-7

cdr3_aa: CASSVGTSGREQFF
cdr3_nt: TGTGCCAGCAGCGTTGGGACTAGCGGGAGGGAGCAGTTCTTC
d_call: TRBD2
v_call: TRBV9
j_call: TRBJ2-1

cdr3_aa: CASSKPAGEGQPQHF
cdr3_nt: TGTGCCAGCAGCAAACCGGCAGGGGAGGGTCAGCCCCAGCATTTT
d_call: -
v_call: TRBV21-1
j_call: TRBJ1-5

cdr3_aa: CASSPGGLNTEAFF
cdr3_nt: TGTGCCAGCAGCCCTGGAGGTCTGAACACTGAAGCTTTCTTT
d_call: -
v_call: TRBV6-5
j_call: TRBJ1-1

cdr3_aa: CASSPVRGNQPQHF
cdr3_nt: TGTGCCAGCAGTCCGGTCCGGGGCAATCAGCCCCAGCATTTT
d_call: -
v_call: TRBV6-5
j_call: TRBJ1-5

cdr3_aa: CATSGRGRGEAFF
cdr3_nt: TGTGCCACCAGCGGCAGGGGCAGGGGTGAAGCTTTCTTT
d_call: -
v_call: TRBV15
j_call: TRBJ1-1

cdr3_aa: CASSIGNRVQHF
cdr3_nt: TGTGCCAGTAGTATCGGAAACAGGGTCCAGCATTTT
d_call: -
v_call: TRBV19
j_call: TRBJ1-5

cdr3_aa: CASSLEVAVRETQYF
cdr3_nt: TGCGCCAGCAGCTTGGAGGTAGCCGTTCGGGAGACCCAGTACTTC
d_call: -
v_call: TRBV5-1
j_call: TRBJ2-5

cdr3_aa: CASSLKGQGSTEAFF
cdr3_nt: TGTGCCAGCTCACTAAAGGGACAGGGTTCCACTGAAGCTTTCTTT
d_call: TRBD1
v_call: TRBV18
j_call: TRBJ1-1

cdr3_aa: CATSRDPGGDHEQYF
cdr3_nt: TGTGCCACCAGCAGGGATCCCGGGGGGGACCACGAGCAGTACTTC
d_call: TRBD2
v_call: TRBV15
j_call: TRBJ2-7

cdr3_aa: CASSPGQGSTEAFF
cdr3_nt: TGCGCCAGCAGCCCGGGACAGGGGAGTACTGAAGCTTTCTTT
d_call: TRBD1
v_call: TRBV10-1
j_call: TRBJ1-1

cdr3_aa: CASSVSPGQPQHF
cdr3_nt: TGTGCCAGCAGCGTTAGTCCGGGACAGCCCCAGCATTTT
d_call: -
v_call: TRBV9
j_call: TRBJ1-5

cdr3_aa: CASSLQGAAYGYTF
cdr3_nt: TGTGCCAGCAGCTTGCAGGGGGCGGCGTATGGCTACACCTTC
d_call: TRBD1
v_call: TRBV9
j_call: TRBJ1-2

cdr3_aa: CASSQVHRGVYEQYF
cdr3_nt: TGCGCCAGCAGCCAAGTACACAGGGGTGTCTACGAGCAGTACTTC
d_call: TRBD1
v_call: TRBV4-1
j_call: TRBJ2-7

cdr3_aa: CASSQESSRGETQYF
cdr3_nt: TGTGCCAGCAGCCAAGAATCTAGCAGGGGAGAGACCCAGTACTTC
d_call: -
v_call: TRBV4-2
j_call: TRBJ2-5

cdr3_aa: CASSLRGREAFF
cdr3_nt: TGTGCCAGCAGTCTGCGTGGCAGGGAAGCTTTCTTT
d_call: -
v_call: TRBV6-5
j_call: TRBJ1-1

cdr3_aa: CSVHPGKEQYF
cdr3_nt: TGCAGCGTTCATCCGGGTAAGGAGCAGTACTTC
d_call: -
v_call: TRBV29-1
j_call: TRBJ2-7

cdr3_aa: CASSQGLVNNEQFF
cdr3_nt: TGTGCCAGCAGCCAGGGACTAGTCAACAATGAGCAGTTCTTC
d_call: TRBD2
v_call: TRBV13
j_call: TRBJ2-1

cdr3_aa: CASSLAAGANQPQHF
cdr3_nt: TGTGCCAGCAGCTTAGCGGCGGGGGCCAATCAGCCCCAGCATTTT
d_call: -
v_call: TRBV7-2
j_call: TRBJ1-5

cdr3_aa: CATVDSPRNRNTEAFF
cdr3_nt: TGTGCCACTGTGGACAGCCCACGGAATAGGAACACTGAAGCTTTCTTT
d_call: -
v_call: TRBV19
j_call: TRBJ1-1

cdr3_aa: CASSLDWFTYEQYF
cdr3_nt: TGTGCCAGCAGTCTGGACTGGTTTACCTACGAGCAGTACTTC
d_call: -
v_call: TRBV6-1
j_call: TRBJ2-7

cdr3_aa: CASSVEGLPHEQFF
cdr3_nt: TGTGCCAGCAGCGTAGAGGGACTCCCACATGAGCAGTTCTTC
d_call: -
v_call: TRBV9
j_call: TRBJ2-1

cdr3_aa: CASSQTGTNYGYTF
cdr3_nt: TGCGCCAGCAGCCAAACGGGGACTAACTATGGCTACACCTTC
d_call: -
v_call: TRBV4-1
j_call: TRBJ1-2

cdr3_aa: CASSLEPAGTGELFF
cdr3_nt: TGCGCCAGCAGCTTGGAGCCAGCAGGCACCGGGGAGCTGTTTTTT
d_call: -
v_call: TRBV5-1
j_call: TRBJ2-2

cdr3_aa: CASSAGTSGYNEQFF
cdr3_nt: TGTGCCAGCAGCGCAGGGACTAGCGGTTACAATGAGCAGTTCTTC
d_call: TRBD2
v_call: TRBV9
j_call: TRBJ2-1

cdr3_aa: CSGGTSDYNEQFF
cdr3_nt: TGCAGCGGAGGGACTAGCGACTACAATGAGCAGTTCTTC
d_call: TRBD2
v_call: TRBV29-1
j_call: TRBJ2-1

cdr3_aa: CASSLGGTAEAFF
cdr3_nt: TGTGCCAGCAGTTTAGGAGGGACAGCTGAAGCTTTCTTT
d_call: TRBD1
v_call: TRBV28
j_call: TRBJ1-1

cdr3_aa: CAISESTSIYEQYF
cdr3_nt: TGTGCCATCAGTGAGTCGACTAGCATATACGAGCAGTACTTC
d_call: TRBD2
v_call: TRBV10-3
j_call: TRBJ2-7

cdr3_aa: CASSRRTGGSYEQYF
cdr3_nt: TGTGCCAGCAGCCGTAGGACAGGGGGGAGTTACGAGCAGTACTTC
d_call: TRBD1
v_call: TRBV5-4
j_call: TRBJ2-7